This TCR beta chain was recovered during a study of response to subunit inactivated influenza vaccine (dated by TCRdb to between 2018 and 2020). About the full investigation: To follow how T cells responded to a trivalent subunit inactivated influenza vaccine, the researchers relied on deep quantitative profiling of the T cell receptor repertoire.

Spanning cysteine to phenylalanine, the CDR3 consists of 15 amino acids. Only CDR3 DNA remains: 45 bases, in frame from the first base. The germline V gene supplies CDR1 SGHRS and CDR2 YFSETQ. V and J lose 0 bases and 0 bases, and a span of 4 bases separates them. Library preparation employed RT-PCR. Instrument used: Illumina HiSeq 2500. Clones were called with MiXCR by TCRdb after fastp trimmed the public reads at Q25, and only in-frame beta chains were retained. Identical CDR3 proteins give one entry, which carries the most common genes and DNA. The sample yields 550,000 to 600,000 distinct CDR3 sequences; roughly 10% were counted once. The leading ten clones occupy 10% of the sample. Results and caveats for the whole study, not just this receptor: According to the authors, only a limited number of new T cells may be recruited by each seasonal influenza vaccination.

This clonotype was detected only a few times. It lacks a known antigen. No base quality information exists; no much larger clone differs at one position. This TCR was recovered from a man in his fifties who received an inactivated influenza vaccine. Donor details come from another sample of the same person, matched by shared clones. This chain joins TRBV5-1 to TRBJ2-6, with no reliable assignment of the D segment. This sample comprised PBMCs from blood, obtained on the day of vaccination. The encoded CDR3 is CASSLVDSGANVLTF. The base sequence is TGCGCCAGCAGCTTGGTCGACTCTGGGGCCAACGTCCTGACTTTC.